A single sample is the source of the 22 T cell receptor beta chains below, sequenced in a study of regulatory T cells in long-lasting Graves disease. Time point given: newly diagnosed GD, antithyroid drugs for less than 3 months. From RNA extracted from PBMCs, the TCR library was made. HTBI primers from iRepertoire and Arm-PCR of CDR3 regions yielded the TCR beta libraries. TCRdb reprocessed the multiplex PCR reads via MiXCR and lists one record per CDR3 protein. The sample includes about 540,000 distinct CDR3 sequences, about 13% seen only once; the top ten take approximately 9.3%. The same data also went into a second study, on T cells in Graves' hyperthyroidism and ophthalmopathy.

The sequencing used peripheral blood mononuclear cells (PBMCs), collected at new diagnosis, from a patient treated with antithyroid drugs. The receptors here all came from a man aged 25 to 40 with Graves disease.

This clonotype was counted ten times or more. The chain has TRBV19 and TRBJ2-5; a weak D match, TRBD2 (5 bases). Germline loops: CDR1 LNHDA, CDR2 SQIVND (reference sequence). V lost 5 bases and J lost 7, with 14 bases in between. This CDR3 comprises 13 residues. The CDR3 region is CASSSTGSLTQYF. CDR3 nucleotides: TGTGCCAGTAGTTCTACGGGGAGCTTGACCCAGTACTTC.

The chain links TRBV6-1 to TRBJ2-7, with 7 nucleotides matching TRBD2. CDR1 is MNHNS, CDR2 SASEGT, per germline. The CDR3 extends over 12 amino acids. V was clipped by 7 bases and J by 5 bases; unmatched bases: 5. The CDR3 spells CASTSTSHEQYF. CDR3 coding DNA: TGTGCCAGCACGTCGACTAGCCACGAGCAGTACTTC.

At least ten counts were recorded for this clonotype. The rearrangement joins TRBV20-1 to TRBJ2-7, with 8 nucleotides matching TRBD1. Germline-derived CDR1 and CDR2 are DFQATT and SNEGSKA (reference sequence). The CDR3 is made up of 13 amino acids. Germline trimming cut 4 bases from V and 3 bases from J; bases unmatched to any gene: 5. The chain's CDR3 is CSATHTGGYEQYF. CDR3 sequence (DNA): TGCAGTGCTACGCACACAGGGGGCTACGAGCAGTACTTC.

A few counts support this clonotype. The V gene is TRBV5-6, the J gene TRBJ1-6; 7 positions agree with TRBD1. J gave up 7 bases and V 0 bases, and 7 bases lay outside the gene matches. CDR3 length: 16 residues. Germline-derived CDR1 and CDR2 are SGHDT and YYEEEE. DNA for the CDR3: TGTGCCAGCAGCTTGGTGTTGGAGGGGGCAAATTCACCCCTCCACTTT. It specifies CASSLVLEGANSPLHF.

This clonotype was seen only a few times. The rearrangement uses TRBV20-1 and TRBJ2-1; TRBD2 aligns across 11 bases. V dropped 5 bases and J dropped 6; count of bases not matched to a gene: 6. CDR3 length: 14 residues. The germline V gene has CDR1 DFQATT and CDR2 SNEGSKA (reference sequence). CDR3 loop: CSADTSGSGNEQFF. CDR3 nucleotides: TGCAGTGCTGACACTAGCGGGAGTGGCAATGAGCAGTTCTTC.

Comment on this clonotype: This may arise from a read error, as a much more abundant clone is one base away. The rearrangement links TRBV5-5 to TRBJ2-7, with 7 positions matching TRBD2. Germline V gene sequence: CDR1 SGHKS, CDR2 YYEKEE (reference sequence). This CDR3 has 15 residues. CDR3 DNA: TGTGCCAGCAGCCCCATAGTGGGAGGGCCTTACGATCAGTACTTC. Translating it yields CASSPIVGGPYDQYF.

This clonotype was recorded at least ten times. The CDR3 here is CASGNRNTIYF. The CDR3 nucleotides are TGTGCCAGTGGGAACCGAAACACCATATATTTT. The genes are TRBV12-3 or TRBV12-4 and TRBJ1-3; D call uncertain. CDR3 length equals 11 residues. V was trimmed by 9 bases and J by 5 bases, leaving 8 bases between them.

The chain carries TRBV20-1 and TRBJ2-1, with D perhaps TRBD2 (5 bases). The V end lost 5 bases, the J end lost 0 bases, and 14 bases lay between the germline ends. The germline CDR1 and CDR2 sequences are DFQATT and SNEGSKA (reference sequence). The CDR3 runs 15 residues. DNA of the CDR3: TGCAGTGCTGCTTTAGCGCCAAGCTCCTACAATGAGCAGTTCTTC. Its translation is CSAALAPSSYNEQFF.

This clonotype appeared many times. The chain has TRBV6-1 and TRBJ2-1, with TRBD2 matching over 9 bases. The germline V gene encodes CDR1 MNHNS and CDR2 SASEGT. After removal of 8 bases from V and 4 bases from J, the junction contained 9 bases not matched to a gene. The CDR3 runs 15 residues. The CDR3 coding sequence is TGTGCCAGCGGTATTAGTCTAGCGGGGTACAATGAGCAGTTCTTC. Amino acids: CASGISLAGYNEQFF.

The genes are TRBV5-5 and TRBJ1-2, with D uncertain. The CDR3 covers 14 residues. The V gene lost 0 bases and the J gene lost 1 base, with 7 bases spanning the gap. CDR1 is SGHKS, CDR2 YYEKEE, per germline (reference sequence). CDR3 DNA sequence: TGTGCCAGCAGCTTGGGGAGCGTTAACTATGGCTACACCTTC. The encoded protein is CASSLGSVNYGYTF. Together with reference TRBV5-5 and TRBJ1-2, the CDR3 gives the full variable domain: DAGVTQSPTHLIKTRGQQVTLRCSPISGHKSVSWYQQVLGQGPQFIFQYYEKEERGRGNFPDRFSARQFPNYSSELNVNALLLGDSALYLCASSLGSVNYGYTFGSGTRLTVV.

The chain employs TRBV5-1 and TRBJ2-2; no firm D call. Germline V CDR1 and CDR2: SGHRS, YFSETQ. The CDR3 consists of 16 residues. With 8 bases removed from V and 1 base from J, the gap between germline ends came to 18 bases. The CDR3 spells CASRILRAGNTGELFF. Here the CDR3 DNA reads TGCGCCAGTAGGATCCTCCGAGCCGGGAACACCGGGGAGCTGTTTTTT.

The chain has TRBV29-1 and TRBJ2-4; 7 bases line up with TRBD1. The CDR3 is made up of 11 amino acids. Germline V gene lookup returns CDR1 SQVTM and CDR2 ANQGSEA. The V gene end was trimmed by 8 bases and the J gene end by 15 bases; junction bases not matched to a gene: 13. CDR3 loop: CSTNHDRARYF. As DNA, the CDR3 is TGCAGCACCAATCATGACAGGGCGAGGTACTTC.

In its sample, this clonotype was seen many times. V is TRBV27 and J is TRBJ2-1; TRBD2 agrees at 7 bases. V lost 5 bases to trimming and J lost 2 bases; unmatched junction nucleotides: 3. The CDR3 is 14 residues long. In germline, CDR1 is MNHEY, CDR2 SMNVEV (reference sequence). The CDR3 protein is CASSQLAAYNEQFF. In DNA, the CDR3 is TGTGCCAGCAGTCAGCTAGCGGCCTACAATGAGCAGTTCTTC.

Ten or more counts support this clonotype. The rearrangement joins TRBV12-3 or TRBV12-4 to TRBJ1-2; weak D call: TRBD1 (6 bases). Trimming left V 4 bases short and J 4 bases short, with 13 bases between. This CDR3 contains 14 residues. The DNA for the CDR3 is TGTGCCAGCAGTTCAACCGGGACATCCTATGGCTACACCTTC. This encodes CASSSTGTSYGYTF.

This clonotype was seen only a few times. This chain connects TRBV6-1 to TRBJ1-5; D is unclear. Trimming left V 6 bases short and J 7 bases short, with 16 bases between. The CDR3 consists of 14 residues. The germline gives CDR1 MNHNS, CDR2 SASEGT. The CDR3 sequence: CASRKGLFRQPQHF. The CDR3, as DNA: TGTGCCAGCAGGAAAGGACTGTTTCGGCAGCCCCAGCATTTT.

Points on this clonotype: Since a much larger clone is just one base distant, this may be a read error. The chain carries TRBV6-2 or TRBV6-3 and TRBJ2-4; 7 nucleotides align to TRBD2. CDR1 is MNHEY, CDR2 SVGEGT, per germline. The CDR3 contains 15 residues. This CDR3 reads CVSSPSGGAKNIQYF. The CDR3 region has the DNA TGTGTCAGCAGTCCTTCGGGGGGAGCCAAAAACATTCAGTACTTC.

The J gene is TRBJ2-3, the V gene TRBV10-1; 14 nucleotides agree with TRBD2. This CDR3 spans 16 amino acids. V shed 4 bases and J 5 bases; nucleotides not matched to a gene: 5. CDR1 is WNHNN, CDR2 SYGVQD, per germline (reference sequence). The CDR3 loop is CASSVGLAGERDTQYF. For the CDR3, the DNA is TGCGCCAGCAGTGTGGGACTAGCGGGAGAAAGAGATACGCAGTATTTT.

This clonotype was picked up many times. The chain joins TRBV11-2 to TRBJ2-3; D call uncertain. Per the germline V gene, CDR1 is SGHAT and CDR2 is FQNNGV. V was shortened by 1 base and J by 0 bases, with 11 bases between the two germline ends. The CDR3 has 16 amino acids. CDR3 protein: CASSLGRALSTDTQYF. CDR3 DNA sequence: TGTGCCAGCAGCTTAGGACGAGCTCTGAGCACAGATACGCAGTATTTT.

This clonotype was detected a few times. The V call is TRBV5-1, the J call TRBJ2-1; 9 bases align to TRBD2. J gave up 9 bases and V 0 bases, and 7 bases lay outside the gene matches. Germline-derived CDR1 and CDR2 are SGHRS and YFSETQ. The CDR3 is made up of 15 amino acids. This CDR3 is CASSLDASGMGEQFF. The CDR3 bases are TGCGCCAGCAGCTTGGATGCTAGCGGGATGGGTGAGCAGTTCTTC.

The gene calls are TRBV29-1 and TRBJ1-4; D unclear. V was clipped by 4 bases and J by 0 bases, with 9 bases between them. Germline V CDR1 and CDR2: SQVTM, ANQGSEA. The CDR3 contains 14 residues. The CDR3 bases are TGCAGCGTTGTATCCGGTCCAACTAATGAAAAACTGTTTTTT. Its protein is CSVVSGPTNEKLFF.

This clonotype was counted ten times or more. The CDR3 here is CASRSGRPTPPKQFF. Written as DNA, the CDR3 is TGTGCCAGCAGGTCGGGACGTCCTACACCCCCGAAGCAGTTCTTC. The genes are TRBV12-3 or TRBV12-4 and TRBJ2-1, with D perhaps TRBD1 or TRBD2 (5 bases each). The ends were cut back, 6 bases at V and 11 bases at J, with 23 bases in the middle. This CDR3 spans 15 amino acids.

This chain joins TRBV7-9 and TRBJ2-7; D may be TRBD1 (5 bases). Trimming took 3 bases from V and 3 from J, leaving 12 bases between them. CDR3 length: 14 amino acids. Germline CDR1 is SEHNR and CDR2 is FQNEAQ (reference sequence). The CDR3, as DNA: TGTGCCAGCAGCTTGAAGGACAACCACTACGAGCAGTACTTC. Translated: CASSLKDNHYEQYF.